This T cell receptor beta chain originates from a study of OX40 agonist ivuxolimab in advanced cancers. Assay used: immunoSEQ multiplex PCR; TCRdb lists only in-frame clones, some missing. The sample carries over 50,000 clones, roughly 90% recorded once. The germline gives CDR1 LGHNA, CDR2 YSLEER. Trimming took 3 bases from V and 1 from J; bases not matched to a gene: 10. This CDR3 spans 19 amino acids. The sequence was collected from an adult with an advanced solid tumor such as melanoma, head and neck, liver or kidney cancer. The source material was CD4+ or CD8+ T cells sorted from blood, sampled in a trial of the OX40 agonist ivuxolimab. V usage is TRBV4-3 and J usage is TRBJ2-3; 13 positions match TRBD2. The CDR3 sequence is CASSHGLAGVSLGTDTQYF. The CDR3 DNA reads as TGCGCCAGCAGCCACGGACTAGCGGGAGTCTCCCTTGGCACAGATACGCAGTATTTT.